The next 5 T cell receptor beta chains were all read from a single sample in a study of Graves' ophthalmopathy and Graves' hyperthyroidism. Transcripts of RNA were the source for amplifying TCR beta CDR3 regions. Scientists carried out first-round RT-PCR using HTBI primers and then a second-round multiplex PCR. TCRdb fed the multiplex PCR reads into MiXCR, producing one record per CDR3 protein. Of roughly 700,000 distinct CDR3 sequences in the sample, about 44% were seen once. The sample was peripheral blood. These receptors were collected from an adult man with Graves' ophthalmopathy.

The rearrangement joins TRBV29-1 to TRBJ1-5; 9 bases align to TRBD1. CDR1 SQVTM and CDR2 ANQGSEA come from the germline V gene. The J segment lost 7 bases and the V segment lost 5 bases, leaving 9 bases of the junction unmatched. The length of the CDR3 is 14 residues. CDR3 in DNA: TGCAGCGTTTCTGGGGACAGGGAGGGACAGCCCCAGCATTTT. Protein sequence: CSVSGDREGQPQHF.

This clonotype was picked up many times. This chain links TRBV7-6 with TRBJ2-7; 7 nucleotides line up with TRBD2. The CDR3 covers 12 residues. The trim removed 4 bases at V and 6 bases at J, leaving 3 bases unmatched. Germline lookup yields CDR1 SGHVS and CDR2 FNYEAQ. CDR3 sequence: CASSSSGREQYF. The CDR3 nucleotides read TGTGCCAGCAGCTCTAGCGGTCGCGAGCAGTACTTC.

This clonotype was recorded a few times. The chain has TRBV7-2 and TRBJ2-7; 7 bases map to TRBD1. The CDR3 runs to 14 residues. The V and J ends lost 4 bases and 3 bases, in that order; junction bases with no gene match: 6. CDR1 SGHTA and CDR2 FQGNSA come from the germline V gene. CDR3 amino acids: CASSSGTVLYEQYF. In nucleotides, the CDR3 is TGTGCCAGCAGCTCCGGGACAGTTCTCTACGAGCAGTACTTC. Full variable domain (missing parts from reference TRBV7-2 and TRBJ2-7): GAGVSQSPSNKVTEKGKDVELRCDPISGHTALYWYRQSLGQGLEFLIYFQGNSAPDKSGLPSDRFSAERTGGSVSTLTIQRTQQEDSAVYLCASSSGTVLYEQYFGPGTRLTVT.

At least ten counts were recorded for this clonotype. The CDR3 nucleotides read TGTGCCAGCAGCTTTTCGATAGTCCTCGCTGGCTACACCTTC. It yields the protein CASSFSIVLAGYTF. The chain couples TRBV7-9 to TRBJ1-2; D is ambiguous. CDR3 length equals 14 residues. Trimming pared 3 bases from V and 7 bases from J, leaving 15 bases between. Germline CDR1 and CDR2: SEHNR and FQNEAQ (reference sequence). Complete variable domain (other parts from reference TRBV7-9 and TRBJ1-2): DTGVSQNPRHKITKRGQNVTFRCDPISEHNRLYWYRQTLGQGPEFLTYFQNEAQLEKSRLLSDRFSAERPKGSFSTLEIQRTEQGDSAMYLCASSFSIVLAGYTFGSGTRLTVV.

The table lists this clonotype with many counts. The rearrangement links TRBV7-8 to TRBJ1-1; no reliable D call. The V end was cut by 7 bases, the J end by 4 bases, with 16 bases between. The germline CDR1 and CDR2 sequences are SGHVS and FQNEAQ. The CDR3 consists of 14 residues. The CDR3 sequence: CASTTTGPSTEAFF. In nucleotides, the CDR3 is TGTGCCAGCACCACAACCGGGCCCAGCACTGAAGCTTTCTTT.